This T cell receptor (beta chain) originates from a study of shared clonotypes between healthy human individuals. This CDR3 is built from 12 residues. Germline V gene sequence: CDR1 LNHNV, CDR2 YYDKDF (reference sequence). Findings of the study overall: The study found lower generation probabilities in non-shared clonotypes than in those shared by all four donors. Sharing across a few donors was seen in 4.5% to 6.5% of naive CD4 clonotypes.

The split of CD4+ cells yielded CD45RA+ naive and CD45RA-negative memory subsets. About this clone itself: Its antigen remains unknown.

The test was conducted at deep level. The repertoire was sequenced with immunoSEQ multiplex PCR; TCRdb's copy has only in-frame clones and lacks some. Here the sample spans about 1 million clones, under 80% being singletons. This chain uses TRBV15 with TRBJ2-5; D not resolved. The DNA end favors TRBJ2-7, so the J call may be wrong. Sequencing input: memory CD4+ T cells sorted from blood. Subset specified: CD45RA-negative fraction. This TCR came from a man between 18 and 35 years old in good health. In DNA form, the CDR3 reads TGTGCCACCAGCGTCACTCGGGACGAGCAGTACTTC. It specifies CATSVTRDEQYF.